These 18 T cell receptor beta chains were sequenced from one sample in a study of blood T cell repertoires in COVID-19. The data were produced by immunoSEQ multiplex PCR, yet TCRdb's version contains in-frame clones alone and is incomplete. The profile shows approximately 100,000 clones, about nine tenths of them singletons. Sequenced sample: peripheral blood. The origin of the receptors is a man aged 50-60 years with acute or convalescent COVID-19.

V is TRBV28 and J is TRBJ1-6; no reliable D call. Germline values: CDR1 MDHEN, CDR2 SYDVKM. CDR3 size: 14 residues. Trimming stripped 3 bases from V and 9 bases from J, with 12 bases between. CDR3: CASSLEGPGSPLHF. CDR3 nucleotides: TGTGCCAGCAGTTTGGAGGGTCCGGGTTCACCCCTCCACTTT.

This clone has only a few counts. The J gene is TRBJ1-2, the V gene TRBV11-3, with 7 bases that match TRBD1. The CDR3 runs to 14 residues. V trimming: 5 bases; J trimming: 4 bases; junction bases outside the gene matches: 7. Germline values: CDR1 SGHNT, CDR2 YENEEA. The CDR3 here is CASSLNQGGYGYTF. In DNA form, the CDR3 reads TGTGCCAGCAGCCTAAACCAGGGGGGCTATGGCTACACCTTC.

This sequence joins TRBV6-5 and TRBJ1-4, with D unclear. CDR3 length: 16 amino acids. The germline V gene encodes CDR1 MNHEY and CDR2 SVGAGI. Trimming cost V 2 bases and J 8 bases, with 18 bases left between them. The CDR3 spells CASSYTPVRVEEKLFF. The CDR3 DNA reads TGTGCCAGCAGTTACACGCCAGTCCGGGTGGAGGAAAAACTGTTTTTT.

The gene calls are TRBV6-1 and TRBJ2-5; 16 bases fit TRBD2. Trimming took 4 bases from V and 7 from J; bases not matched to a gene: 3. Germline-derived CDR1 and CDR2 are MNHNS and SASEGT. The CDR3 sequence is 15 residues long. CDR3 sequence (DNA): TGTGCCAGCAGTGGGGGGACTAGCGGGAGGGGGACCCAGTACTTC. Translating gives CASSGGTSGRGTQYF.

The V call is TRBV7-9, the J call TRBJ2-7, with D perhaps TRBD2 (5 bases). Deletions cut 3 bases from V and 0 bases from J, with 9 bases between. This CDR3 contains 14 residues. From germline, CDR1 is SEHNR and CDR2 FQNEAQ (reference sequence). The CDR3 loop is CASSFAAGSYEQYF. In DNA form, the CDR3 reads TGTGCCAGCAGCTTCGCGGCGGGCTCCTACGAGCAGTACTTC.

This chain connects TRBV9 to TRBJ2-3, with 10 bases aligning to TRBD2. The CDR3 has 17 residues. J was trimmed by 6 bases and V by 0 bases; bases with no gene match: 10. CDR1 and CDR2 (germline): SGDLS, YYNGEE. This CDR3 reads CASSVDPSGRPWDTQYF. CDR3 bases: TGTGCCAGCAGCGTAGATCCTAGCGGGAGACCATGGGATACGCAGTATTTT.

DNA of the CDR3: TGTGCCAGCAGCCGCTGGACAGGGGAAGACACTGAAGCTTTCTTT. Its protein is CASSRWTGEDTEAFF. J is TRBJ1-1 and V is TRBV13, with 9 nucleotides matching TRBD1. The germline V gene has CDR1 PRHDT and CDR2 FYEKMQ (reference sequence). V lost 5 bases, J lost 3 bases, and 7 bases stayed unmatched. This CDR3 spans 15 amino acids.

The chain employs TRBV7-9 and TRBJ2-1; D is uncertain. Deletions cut 1 base from V and 2 bases from J, with 3 bases between. The CDR3 contains 13 residues. Germline V lookup: CDR1 SEHNR, CDR2 FQNEAQ (reference sequence). In DNA, the CDR3 is TGTGCCAGCAGCTTAGTAGCCTACAATGAGCAGTTCTTC. It codes for CASSLVAYNEQFF.

Worth noting for this clone: This sample also contains other DNA sequences that code for the same CDR3. This rearrangement joins TRBV5-4 to TRBJ2-7; 12 bases are a match to TRBD2. CDR3 length: 14 residues. V lost 4 bases, J lost 2 bases, and 1 base stayed unmatched. Germline CDR1 and CDR2: SGHNT and YYREEE (reference sequence). The CDR3 nucleotides read TGTGCCAGCAGCCGGACTAGCGGGACCTACGAGCAGTACTTC. This sequence encodes CASSRTSGTYEQYF.

The rearrangement uses TRBV30 and TRBJ2-1, with D tentatively TRBD2 (6 bases). The CDR3 has 14 amino acids. From germline, CDR1 is GTSNPN and CDR2 SVGIG (reference sequence). V was pared by 2 bases and J by 0 bases, with 8 bases between. The CDR3 nucleotides are TGTGCCTGGAGTTCGGGAGACTCCTACAATGAGCAGTTCTTC. The encoded protein is CAWSSGDSYNEQFF.

The table lists this clone with a few counts. The chain couples TRBV29-1 to TRBJ2-5; 9 bases are a match to TRBD2. V lost 3 bases and J lost 4; bases outside the gene matches: 6. The CDR3 loop spans 14 amino acids. Germline lookup yields CDR1 SQVTM and CDR2 ANQGSEA. The CDR3 bases are TGCAGCGTTGAGCGCGGGAGGGCTGGAGAGACCCAGTACTTC. Protein sequence: CSVERGRAGETQYF. The whole variable domain, remainder taken from reference TRBV29-1 and TRBJ2-5, is SAVISQKPSRDICQRGTSLTIQCQVDSQVTMMFWYRQQPGQSLTLIATANQGSEATYESGFVIDKFPISRPNLTFSTLTVSNMSPEDSSIYLCSVERGRAGETQYFGPGTRLLVL.

This clone was found a few times. The chain joins TRBV2 to TRBJ2-5, with 10 nucleotides matching TRBD1. The CDR3 loop spans 14 amino acids. Germline CDR1 and CDR2: SNHLY and FYNNEI. V was pared by 7 bases and J by 7 bases, with 9 bases of the junction left unmatched. The CDR3 loop reads CASKRQGASGTQYF. CDR3 sequence (DNA): TGTGCCAGCAAAAGACAGGGGGCATCGGGGACCCAGTACTTC.

This chain connects TRBV2 to TRBJ2-2, with 7 bases identical to TRBD2. Per germline, CDR1 SNHLY and CDR2 FYNNEI. J lost 0 bases, V lost 7 bases, and 5 bases had no gene match. CDR3 size: 15 residues. This CDR3 is CASTGTTTNTGELFF. In DNA form, the CDR3 reads TGTGCCAGCACCGGGACTACGACGAACACCGGGGAGCTGTTTTTT. Full variable domain (remainder filled in from reference TRBV2 and TRBJ2-2): EPEVTQTPSHQVTQMGQEVILRCVPISNHLYFYWYRQILGQKVEFLVSFYNNEISEKSEIFDDQFSVERPDGSNFTLKIRSTKLEDSAMYFCASTGTTTNTGELFFGEGSRLTVL.

The chain employs TRBV9 and TRBJ2-7; TRBD2 is a possible D gene (6 bases). Looked up from germline, CDR1 is SGDLS and CDR2 is YYNGEE. The CDR3 sequence is 17 residues long. The germline V and J ends were trimmed by 0 bases and 0 bases, with 16 bases remaining between them. The CDR3 loop reads CASSVGPGGKGSYEQYF. The CDR3 bases are TGTGCCAGCAGCGTAGGACCCGGGGGAAAAGGCTCCTACGAGCAGTACTTC.

This clone occurred once. This rearrangement joins TRBV9 to TRBJ1-2, with TRBD1 as a possible D gene (5 bases). Trimming removed 0 bases at V and 6 bases at J, with 15 bases between. CDR3 length: 15 residues. Germline V gene lookup returns CDR1 SGDLS and CDR2 YYNGEE. The CDR3 coding sequence is TGTGCCAGCAGCGTAGAGGCAGGGAATGGGGATGGCTACACCTTC. Translating it yields CASSVEAGNGDGYTF.

This chain links TRBV5-1 with TRBJ1-5; D gene ambiguous. The CDR3 extends over 15 amino acids. V lost 0 bases, J lost 6 bases, and 13 bases lay in between. Germline CDR1 and CDR2: SGHRS and YFSETQ. CDR3 in amino acids: CASSLEGSESQPQHF. The CDR3 bases are TGCGCCAGCAGCTTGGAAGGGAGCGAAAGTCAGCCCCAGCATTTT.

V usage is TRBV18 and J usage is TRBJ2-7; TRBD1 agrees at 7 bases. CDR1 and CDR2 from the germline V gene are KGHSH and LQKENI. CDR3 size: 16 residues. J lost 6 bases, V lost 3 bases, and 14 bases had no gene match. The CDR3 nucleotides read TGTGCCAGCTCACCGATAAACAGGGGATTACAAGGCGAGCAGTACTTC. This encodes CASSPINRGLQGEQYF.

This chain joins TRBV28 and TRBJ2-7; the D is unclear. The CDR3 runs to 15 residues. Per the germline V gene, CDR1 is MDHEN and CDR2 is SYDVKM. V lost 1 base to trimming and J lost 2 bases, with 12 bases between them. This CDR3 is CASSLFRGPTYEQYF. The CDR3 DNA reads as TGTGCCAGCAGTTTATTTCGCGGCCCTACCTACGAGCAGTACTTC.